This passage covers 26 T cell receptor beta chains from one sample sequenced in a study of Graves' ophthalmopathy and Graves' hyperthyroidism. The sequenced template was RNA, covering the TCR beta CDR3 region. Amplification began with first-round RT-PCR using HTBI primers, then second-round multiplex PCR was performed. TCRdb ran MiXCR on the multiplex PCR reads and lists one entry per CDR3 protein. Of 35,000 to 50,000 distinct CDR3 sequences in the sample, roughly 50% were seen once. Sequenced material: peripheral blood. These receptors originate from an adult woman with stable Graves' hyperthyroidism.

The sample holds many counts of this clonotype. The V call is TRBV25-1, the J call TRBJ2-7; D call uncertain. Looked up from germline, CDR1 is MGHDK and CDR2 is SYGVNS. The V and J ends lost 4 bases and 2 bases respectively, with 9 bases between them. The CDR3 runs 13 residues. The CDR3 DNA reads TGTGCCAGCAGTGGCACAGAGACCTACGAGCAGTACTTC. Protein product: CASSGTETYEQYF.

This clonotype was observed a few times. This sequence joins TRBV29-1 and TRBJ1-5, with 11 bases that match TRBD1. Germline-derived CDR1 and CDR2 are SQVTM and ANQGSEA. With V trimmed by 6 bases and J by 2 bases, 3 bases remained unmatched. The CDR3 covers 14 residues. CDR3 bases: TGCAGCGTCGGGACAGGGGGAGGCAATCAGCCCCAGCATTTT. Protein product: CSVGTGGGNQPQHF.

In its sample, this clonotype was seen many times. The V gene is TRBV28, the J gene TRBJ1-5; D ambiguous. V lost 5 bases and J 2 bases, leaving 13 bases between the germline ends. Germline-derived CDR1 and CDR2 are MDHEN and SYDVKM. The CDR3 has 15 amino acids. DNA for the CDR3: TGTGCCAGCAGTCCACCGGGTTCGGGCAATCAGCCCCAGCATTTT. It yields the protein CASSPPGSGNQPQHF.

This clonotype was seen at least ten times. The chain is built from TRBV14 and TRBJ2-5, with 7 bases fitting TRBD1. The V gene's germline CDR1 is SGHDN and CDR2 FVKESK. The trim removed 4 bases at V and 4 bases at J, leaving 9 bases unmatched. The CDR3 covers 15 residues. CDR3 amino acids: CASSLIRGWGETQYF. In DNA form, the CDR3 reads TGTGCCAGCAGCCTCATCAGGGGGTGGGGAGAGACCCAGTACTTC.

The chain employs TRBV15 and TRBJ1-1, with D maybe TRBD1 (5 bases). Trimming took off 3 bases at V and 0 bases at J, with 11 bases between the two ends. Per the germline V gene, CDR1 is LNHNV and CDR2 is YYDKDF (reference sequence). The CDR3 runs 15 residues. Here the CDR3 DNA reads TGTGCCACCAGCAGCTGGGACGGGATGAACACTGAAGCTTTCTTT. The encoded protein is CATSSWDGMNTEAFF. Full variable domain (remainder filled in from reference TRBV15 and TRBJ1-1): DAMVIQNPRYQVTQFGKPVTLSCSQTLNHNVMYWYQQKSSQAPKLLFHYYDKDFNNEADTPDNFQSRRPNTSFCFLDIRSPGLGDTAMYLCATSSWDGMNTEAFFGQGTRLTVV.

The J gene is TRBJ1-2, the V gene TRBV2; the D gene is possibly TRBD1 (5 bases). The germline gives CDR1 SNHLY, CDR2 FYNNEI. Deletions cut 0 bases from V and 4 bases from J, with 9 bases between. The CDR3 runs 14 residues. CDR3 DNA: TGTGCCAGCAGTGAAGCAGGGGAGGGCTATGGCTACACCTTC. Translation gives CASSEAGEGYGYTF.

The rearrangement links TRBV29-1 to TRBJ1-1, with no clear D. V lost 5 bases, J lost 1 base, and 5 bases lay in between. Germline CDR1 reads SQVTM; CDR2 reads ANQGSEA. The CDR3 contains 11 residues. CDR3 region: CSVSQNTEAFF. The CDR3 nucleotides read TGCAGCGTTTCCCAGAACACTGAAGCTTTCTTT.

This rearrangement joins TRBV12-3 or TRBV12-4 to TRBJ2-2; 8 bases fit TRBD2. Trimming at V came to 6 bases and at J to 5 bases, leaving 8 bases not matched to a gene. This CDR3 is built from 15 residues. CDR3 residues: CASRGTSVRTGELFF. Written as DNA, the CDR3 is TGTGCCAGCAGAGGGACTAGTGTCAGGACCGGGGAGCTGTTTTTT.

To note about this clonotype: The DNA is omitted, as the CDR3 cannot be located on it reliably, and the CDR3 follows TCRdb's listing. This rearrangement joins TRBV7-8 to TRBJ1-6; the table's D call, TRBD1, was not checked against the DNA. Germline-derived CDR1 and CDR2 are SGHVS and FQNEAQ. The CDR3 length equals 19 residues, ends included. The CDR3 loop is CASSFYICSAGTGGSPLHF.

This clonotype came up a few times. This chain connects TRBV12-3 or TRBV12-4 to TRBJ1-4; 12 bases are shared with TRBD1. Unmatched junction bases numbered 1, after V lost 0 bases and J lost 8 bases. This CDR3 is 15 amino acids long. The CDR3 sequence is CASSLAGTGGEKLFF. The CDR3 DNA reads TGTGCCAGCAGTTTAGCCGGGACAGGGGGCGAAAAACTGTTTTTT.

V usage is TRBV2 and J usage is TRBJ2-7, with TRBD1 matching 10 bases. Trimming cost V 6 bases and J 5 bases; bases outside gene matches: 7. The CDR3 is 14 amino acids. Per the germline V gene, CDR1 is SNHLY and CDR2 is FYNNEI. Written as DNA, the CDR3 is TGTGCCAGCAGCCAAGGGACAGGGGACCACGAGCAGTACTTC. This encodes CASSQGTGDHEQYF.

To note about this clonotype: One end of the junction does not line up with germline, which may come from a read error. CDR3 coding DNA: TGCGCCAGCAGTGCCCTGACAAGGGGGAATTCACCCCTCCACTTT. Protein: CASSALTRGNSPLHF. The V gene is TRBV6-1, the J gene TRBJ1-6; the D gene is possibly TRBD1 (6 bases). CDR3 length: 15 amino acids. The germline CDR1 and CDR2 sequences are MNHNS and SASEGT.

This clonotype was found many times. The gene calls are TRBV12-3 or TRBV12-4 and TRBJ2-5; no definite D call. The CDR3 extends over 13 amino acids. The V gene lost 3 bases and the J gene lost 5 bases, with 10 bases spanning the gap. Here the CDR3 DNA reads TGTGCCAGCAGTTTTGGGGTCTGGGAGACCCAGTACTTC. Its translation is CASSFGVWETQYF.

The chain couples TRBV15 to TRBJ2-7, with 14 positions matching TRBD2. Trimming removed 3 bases from V and 6 bases from J; junction bases left unmatched: 10. Germline-derived CDR1 and CDR2 are LNHNV and YYDKDF (reference sequence). CDR3 length: 17 residues. Here the CDR3 DNA reads TGTGCCACCAGCAGCGGAATCGGGACTAGCGGGGGACGCGAGCAGTACTTC. This translates into CATSSGIGTSGGREQYF.

The gene calls are TRBV19 and TRBJ2-7, with 12 bases fitting TRBD1. The CDR3 is made up of 15 amino acids. The junction had 7 bases not matched to a gene; V was cut back by 5 bases and J by 5 bases. Germline V gene data show CDR1 as LNHDA and CDR2 as SQIVND (reference sequence). The CDR3, as DNA: TGTGCCAGTAGTGCTGGGACAGGGGGCTGGAACGAGCAGTACTTC. Its translation is CASSAGTGGWNEQYF.

The rearrangement joins TRBV20-1 to TRBJ1-5, with a weak D call TRBD1 (5 bases). From germline, CDR1 is DFQATT and CDR2 SNEGSKA (reference sequence). The V end was cut by 8 bases, the J end by 3 bases, with 17 bases between. The CDR3 runs 14 residues. The CDR3 DNA reads as TGCAGTCCTCAGGGTAGTGGGGTCAATCAGCCCCAGCATTTT. This encodes CSPQGSGVNQPQHF.

As concerns this clonotype: Since no conserved phenylalanine or tryptophan closes the CDR3, a read error is the likely cause. The chain joins TRBV4-3 to TRBJ1-5; possibly TRBD1 for D (5 bases). The germline CDR1 and CDR2 sequences are LGHNA and YSLEER. This CDR3 has 18 residues. The V end was cut by 0 bases, the J end by 0 bases, with 15 bases between. The CDR3 region has the DNA TGCGCCAGCAGCCAAGATCTTACTGGCAGGGTTAGCAATCAGCCCCAGCATTCT. Amino acid sequence: CASSQDLTGRVSNQPQHS.

The chain employs TRBV29-1 and TRBJ2-2, with 10 bases identical to TRBD1. CDR3 length equals 15 residues. Germline CDR1 and CDR2: SQVTM and ANQGSEA. The DNA of the CDR3 is TGCAGTTTTTGGGACAGGGGTCAAGGCACCGGGGAGCTGTTTTTT. Translation gives CSFWDRGQGTGELFF.

This clonotype was seen ten or more times. This sequence joins TRBV20-1 and TRBJ2-7; 8 nucleotides align to TRBD1. CDR3 length equals 16 residues. The junction had 14 bases not matched to a gene; V was cut back by 3 bases and J by 4 bases. Germline loops: CDR1 DFQATT, CDR2 SNEGSKA (reference sequence). The CDR3 DNA sequence: TGCAGTGCTAGGCCCATTACTCAGGGGGCTAGGTACGAGCAGTACTTC. Its translation is CSARPITQGARYEQYF.

As concerns this clonotype: The limits of the CDR3 on the DNA are not certain, so only TCRdb's listed CDR3 is given. V gene TRBV29-1 combines with J gene TRBJ1-2; the DNA was not compared with TRBD1, the D call given in the table. The CDR3 is 24 amino acids in total, end residues counted. CDR1 is SQVTM and CDR2 is ANQGSEA in the germline V gene. Here the CDR3 reads CSDGGQLNTEAFFGQGLSNYGYTF.

The table lists this clonotype with many counts. The J gene is TRBJ1-1, the V gene TRBV28; D possibly corresponds to TRBD1 (5 bases). V lost 8 bases to trimming and J lost 5 bases, with 15 bases between them. Germline V gene sequence: CDR1 MDHEN, CDR2 SYDVKM. The CDR3 sequence is 13 residues long. CDR3 residues: CASGAPGRTEAFF. The CDR3 coding sequence is TGTGCCAGCGGGGCCCCGGGCAGAACTGAAGCTTTCTTT.

In its sample, this clonotype was seen many times. The gene calls are TRBV29-1 and TRBJ2-3; 8 nucleotides agree with TRBD2. V lost 1 base to trimming and J lost 4 bases; unmatched junction nucleotides: 10. The CDR3 totals 16 residues. CDR1 is SQVTM, CDR2 ANQGSEA, per germline. The CDR3 nucleotides are TGCAGCGTTGAAGGGGGCGCGGGACTAGTGGCAGATACGCAGTATTTT. Translating gives CSVEGGAGLVADTQYF.

The chain employs TRBV2 and TRBJ2-5; 8 bases are shared with TRBD2. With V trimmed by 5 bases and J by 5 bases, 4 bases remained unmatched. Germline V gives CDR1 SNHLY, CDR2 FYNNEI. This CDR3 spans 13 amino acids. The CDR3 coding sequence is TGTGCCAGCAGTTTAGCGGGGTCGGAGACCCAGTACTTC. This encodes CASSLAGSETQYF. Full variable domain (missing parts from reference TRBV2 and TRBJ2-5): EPEVTQTPSHQVTQMGQEVILRCVPISNHLYFYWYRQILGQKVEFLVSFYNNEISEKSEIFDDQFSVERPDGSNFTLKIRSTKLEDSAMYFCASSLAGSETQYFGPGTRLLVL.

This clonotype was seen more than once but under ten times. The V and J genes are TRBV2 and TRBJ1-2; 10 positions agree with TRBD1. The germline V gene has CDR1 SNHLY and CDR2 FYNNEI. This CDR3 has 13 residues. V lost 5 bases, J lost 6 bases, and 3 bases stayed unmatched. Here the CDR3 reads CASSSGQGHGYTF. DNA of the CDR3: TGTGCCAGCAGTTCGGGACAGGGGCATGGCTACACCTTC.

This clonotype was counted a few times. The chain is built from TRBV6-6 and TRBJ1-2; TRBD1 matches at 8 bases. CDR1 MNHNY and CDR2 SVGAGI come from the germline V gene (reference sequence). J gave up 5 bases and V 6 bases, and 2 bases lay outside the gene matches. This CDR3 has 12 amino acids. CDR3 in DNA: TGTGCCAGCAGGACAGGGGTGTATGGCTACACCTTC. It translates to CASRTGVYGYTF.

At least ten counts were recorded for this clonotype. This chain links TRBV6-6 with TRBJ2-7; 7 positions match TRBD1. Per the germline V gene, CDR1 is MNHNY and CDR2 is SVGAGI (reference sequence). V gave up 2 bases and J gave up 3 bases; unmatched junction bases: 13. The CDR3 covers 17 residues. The CDR3 reads CASSYGGATGENYEQYF. In DNA, the CDR3 is TGTGCCAGCAGTTACGGTGGGGCAACAGGGGAAAACTACGAGCAGTACTTC.